What follows are 10 T cell receptor beta chains derived from one specimen sequenced in a study of T-cell reconstitution after alpha-beta-depleted transplantation in children. Unique molecular identifiers were built into the TCRbeta library. Using its own MiXCR run on the PCR reads, TCRdb lists one record per CDR3 protein. The sample shows almost 7,500 distinct CDR3 sequences, more than 5% of them seen only once. The specimen was PBMCs, mostly from graft donor cells, collected 180 days after TCRalphabeta/CD19-depleted stem cell transplant. These receptors were taken from a child younger than two who had a stem cell transplant for acute myeloid leukemia, so the T cells may come from the graft donor.

This clonotype was picked up many times. V gene TRBV28 combines with J gene TRBJ1-5, with 9 bases identical to TRBD1. The germline V gene has CDR1 MDHEN and CDR2 SYDVKM. J gave up 7 bases and V 8 bases, and 9 bases lay outside the gene matches. The CDR3 has 14 amino acids. Here the CDR3 DNA reads TGTGCCAGCGGGCCATGGGACAGGGTACAGCCCCAGCATTTT. It codes for CASGPWDRVQPQHF. The full variable domain, its missing parts supplied by reference TRBV28 and TRBJ1-5, is DVKVTQSSRYLVKRTGEKVFLECVQDMDHENMFWYRQDPGLGLRLIYFSYDVKMKEKGDIPEGYSVSREKKERFSLILESASTNQTSMYLCASGPWDRVQPQHFGDGTRLSIL.

The V and J genes are TRBV19 and TRBJ2-1; D not certain. Germline CDR1 and CDR2: LNHDA and SQIVND (reference sequence). The CDR3 sequence is 11 residues long. The ends were cut back, 9 bases at V and 9 bases at J, with 12 bases in the middle. This CDR3 reads CASTQDGEQFF. CDR3 DNA sequence: TGTGCCAGCACCCAGGACGGTGAGCAGTTCTTC.

This clonotype has at least ten counts. At one of its ends the junction is not consistent with the germline gene, which may arise from a read error. J is TRBJ2-7 and V is TRBV14; no clear D. The germline V gene has CDR1 SGHDN and CDR2 FVKESK. The CDR3 consists of 11 residues. In nucleotides, the CDR3 is TGTGCCAGCAGCGCGGACGGACGGATCGCCTTC. The encoded protein is CASSADGRIAF.

Relative to its sample, this clonotype is medium-sized. This sequence joins TRBV24-1 and TRBJ2-5, with D perhaps matching TRBD1 (6 bases). The germline V gene encodes CDR1 KGHDR and CDR2 SFDVKD. CDR3 length: 16 amino acids. Trimming removed 3 bases from V and 5 bases from J, with 18 bases in between. In DNA, the CDR3 is TGTGCCACCAGTGATCCCGGGACAAAAACGGGGGAGACCCAGTACTTC. This encodes CATSDPGTKTGETQYF.

This clonotype was counted ten times or more. CDR3 nucleotide sequence: TGTGCCAGCAGTTATCAAGGGAACTATGGAGGCTACACCTTC. Its translation is CASSYQGNYGGYTF. This rearrangement joins TRBV6-2 or TRBV6-3 to TRBJ1-2; the D is unclear. This CDR3 is 14 amino acids long. Trimming shortened V by 3 bases and J by 8 bases, and 16 bases separated the two germline ends. Germline values: CDR1 MNHEY, CDR2 SVGEGT.

This clonotype occurred many times. The CDR3 DNA reads as TGCGCCAGCAGCCCCCGATTCAGCTCCTACAATGAGCAGTTCTTC. Translating gives CASSPRFSSYNEQFF. This rearrangement joins TRBV5-1 to TRBJ2-1; no firm D call. The CDR3 runs to 15 residues. The germline V and J ends were trimmed by 4 bases and 0 bases, with 11 bases remaining between them. CDR1 and CDR2 from the germline V gene are SGHRS and YFSETQ.

This chain uses TRBV3-1 with TRBJ2-2; TRBD1 or TRBD2 may be the D gene (5 bases each). This CDR3 has 14 amino acids. CDR1 is LGHDT, CDR2 YNNKEL, per germline (reference sequence). V was cut by 11 bases and J by 1 base, with 14 bases left in between. CDR3 amino acids: CAFRTGLNTGELFF. The CDR3 coding sequence is TGTGCCTTCAGAACAGGACTGAACACCGGGGAGCTGTTTTTT.

By share, this clonotype counts as medium-sized. The rearrangement uses TRBV15 and TRBJ1-2; 7 nucleotides match TRBD1. Germline lookup yields CDR1 LNHNV and CDR2 YYDKDF (reference sequence). V trimming: 0 bases; J trimming: 4 bases; junction bases outside the gene matches: 5. The CDR3 has 15 residues. The CDR3: CATSRDKGAGYGYTF. CDR3 sequence (DNA): TGTGCCACCAGCAGAGACAAGGGGGCCGGCTATGGCTACACCTTC.

This clonotype was counted many times. The chain couples TRBV27 to TRBJ1-1; D gene unclear. With 6 bases removed from V and 4 bases from J, the gap between germline ends came to 9 bases. The CDR3 is made up of 12 amino acids. Germline loops: CDR1 MNHEY, CDR2 SMNVEV (reference sequence). CDR3 bases: TGTGCCAGCAGCAGATGGGGCACTGAAGCTTTCTTT. The encoded protein is CASSRWGTEAFF.

This clonotype was seen many times. The chain employs TRBV7-3 and TRBJ2-7, with 13 bases lining up with TRBD2. J lost 3 bases, V lost 4 bases, and 18 bases had no gene match. This CDR3 region has 20 residues. Germline-derived CDR1 and CDR2 are SGHTA and FQGTGA. The DNA of the CDR3 is TGTGCCAGCAGCTCCTCCCCCATCGGGACTAGCGGGAATACACGCTACGAGCAGTACTTC. Amino acid sequence: CASSSSPIGTSGNTRYEQYF.